This note documents a single T cell receptor (beta chain) sequence. Its cognate antigen is unknown. Other nucleotide sequences in the sample specify the same CDR3. The CDR3 runs to 15 residues. V lost 3 bases and J lost 4; bases outside the gene matches: 3. CDR1 and CDR2 from the germline V gene are SGDLS and YYNGEE. Investigators reverse transcribed all isolated RNA, so they sequenced expressed TCRB transcripts. The protocol was immunoSEQ multiplex PCR, while the TCRdb copy is restricted to in-frame clones and leaves out a portion. The sample holds approximately 150,000 clones, more than 60% seen once. On average, the one heparinised blood draw given by each donor was approximately 100 mL. This sample was included in a study of beta chain features in type 1 diabetes. Study-wide context: Age and gender were similar between patients and healthy donors, as were cell yields. Study-level findings and limits: Shortening that was moderate but significant affected the TCRB CDR3s of Type 1 diabetes patients in all four CD4+ subsets. Patients' naive, central memory and regulatory TCRB repertoires appeared more alike than those of healthy donors.

The TCR originated in a man between 25 and 39 years old with type 1 diabetes. Specimen: naive CD4+ T cells from blood. The chain uses TRBV9 and TRBJ2-1; 11 bases map to TRBD2. CDR3 protein: CASSETSGAYNEQFF. DNA of the CDR3: TGTGCCAGCAGCGAGACTAGCGGGGCTTACAATGAGCAGTTCTTC.